The clone carrying this T cell receptor (beta chain) was seen more than once but under ten times. V was trimmed by 5 bases and J by 7 bases, leaving 12 bases between them. Germline assignment: CDR1 SGHTA and CDR2 FQGNSA. The CDR3 consists of 13 residues. Time point meaning: blood at routine non-recurrence follow-up after resection. Extraction of whole RNA from tumor, nontumor lung or frozen PBMC preceded unsorted sequencing. This specimen belongs to a study of spatial heterogeneity in lung cancer. Study-level information: When follow-up PBMC samples existed, they were sequenced (at a median of around 2 years after resection). Consistent detection of more beta-chain than alpha-chain sequences was observed.

Every individual TCR cDNA molecule carried its own unique molecular identifier, which allowed correction of PCR and sequencing errors. TCRdb passed the 5' RACE reads through MiXCR, listing each CDR3 protein once. There are 35,000 to 55,000 distinct CDR3 sequences in the sample; roughly 10% occur only once, and 32% lies in the top ten. The starting material was PBMCs, obtained at follow-up. The genes are TRBV7-2 and TRBJ1-5, with D hard to call. This receptor was taken from a male donor with early-stage non-small cell lung cancer. CDR3 region: CASSPHGQQPQHF. DNA for the CDR3: TGTGCCAGCAGCCCCCATGGTCAGCAGCCCCAGCATTTT.